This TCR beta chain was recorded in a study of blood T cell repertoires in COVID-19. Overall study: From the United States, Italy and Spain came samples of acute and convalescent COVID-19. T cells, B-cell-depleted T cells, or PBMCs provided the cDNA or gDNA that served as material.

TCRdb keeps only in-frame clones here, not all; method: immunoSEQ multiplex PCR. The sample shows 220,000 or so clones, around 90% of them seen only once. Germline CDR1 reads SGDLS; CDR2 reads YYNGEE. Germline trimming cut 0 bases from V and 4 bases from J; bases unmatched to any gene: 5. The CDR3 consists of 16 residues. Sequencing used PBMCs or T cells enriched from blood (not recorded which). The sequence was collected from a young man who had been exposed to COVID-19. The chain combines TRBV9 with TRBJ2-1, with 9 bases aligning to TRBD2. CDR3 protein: CASSVGNSGGYNEQFF. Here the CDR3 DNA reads TGTGCCAGCAGCGTAGGTAATAGCGGGGGATACAATGAGCAGTTCTTC.